Listed below are T cell receptor beta chains from one sample, sequenced in a study of follicular helper T cells after annual influenza vaccination. Sequencing used immunoSEQ multiplex PCR; TCRdb keeps in-frame clones, though not all of them. This table has 5,000 to 6,500 clones, roughly 80% appearing once. The sample consisted of CXCR5- memory CD4+ T cells sorted from blood, taken on the day of influenza vaccination. These receptors were collected from an adult who received the influenza vaccine. The CDR3 runs from the conserved cysteine through the conserved F or W. A D gene is named only where the DNA matches it firmly. A clone size is listed for some rows: how often the clone was seen (once, few, many), or a class if it is expanded.

J gene | D gene | clone size | V gene | CDR3 protein | CDR3 DNA
TRBJ1-6 | - | - | TRBV5-1 | CASSFQTKPNSPLHF | TGCGCCAGCAGCTTCCAAACCAAGCCCAATTCACCCCTCCACTTT
TRBJ2-7 | TRBD1 | few | TRBV2 | CASRSGTGGGEQYF | TGTGCCAGCAGGTCCGGGACAGGGGGAGGCGAGCAGTACTTC
TRBJ2-3 | TRBD1 | - | TRBV5-1 | CASSRNRGSSTDTQYF | TGCGCCAGCAGCAGGAACAGGGGGAGTAGCACAGATACGCAGTATTTT
TRBJ1-1 | - | - | TRBV27 | CASSQGGNTEAFF | TGTGCCAGCAGCCAAGGGGGGAACACTGAAGCTTTCTTT
TRBJ2-6 | - | - | TRBV5-1 | CASSPGRDWVSGANVLTF | TGCGCCAGCAGTCCTGGACGGGACTGGGTCTCTGGGGCCAACGTCCTGACTTTC
TRBJ2-5 | - | - | TRBV7-7 | CASSPSPLQETQYF | TGTGCTAGCAGCCCATCGCCATTACAAGAGACCCAGTACTTC
TRBJ2-1 | TRBD2 | - | TRBV6-6 | CASQRTSLGEQFF | TGTGCCAGCCAACGGACTAGTCTCGGTGAGCAGTTCTTC
TRBJ1-4 | - | - | TRBV5-4 | CASSTSPGEKLFF | TGTGCCAGCAGCACTTCACCAGGCGAAAAACTGTTTTTT
TRBJ2-7 | - | - | TRBV5-1 | CASSWGPSSYEQYF | TGCGCCAGCAGCTGGGGGCCGAGCTCCTACGAGCAGTACTTC
TRBJ1-1 | TRBD1 | - | TRBV10-2 | CASKVDRETEAFF | TGCGCCAGCAAGGTTGACAGGGAGACTGAAGCTTTCTTT
TRBJ1-5 | - | - | TRBV11-2 | CASSLGGSNQPQHF | TGTGCCAGCAGCTTAGGGGGTAGCAATCAGCCCCAGCATTTT
TRBJ2-5 | TRBD2 | - | TRBV9 | CASSIGRAQETQYF | TGTGCCAGCAGCATAGGGAGGGCCCAAGAGACCCAGTACTTC
TRBJ2-3 | - | - | TRBV27 | CASSPGFTSTDTQYF | TGTGCCAGCAGTCCGGGGTTCACGAGCACAGATACGCAGTATTTT
TRBJ2-6 | - | - | TRBV11-2 | CASSLVIGAGANVLTF | TGTGCCAGCAGCTTAGTTATAGGGGCTGGGGCCAACGTCCTGACTTTC
TRBJ1-2 | - | few | TRBV2 | CASSETPGGYTF | TGTGCCAGCAGTGAAACCCCCGGGGGCTACACCTTC
TRBJ2-7 | TRBD2 | - | TRBV15 | CATSLAAGHEQYF | TGTGCCACCTCACTAGCGGCAGGGCACGAGCAGTACTTC
TRBJ2-2 | - | - | TRBV6-5 | CASSYGGAQNTGELFF | TGTGCCAGCAGTTACGGGGGGGCACAGAACACCGGGGAGCTGTTTTTT
TRBJ1-2 | - | - | TRBV15 | CATSRGRGLVYTF | TGTGCCACCAGCAGAGGACGTGGGTTAGTCTACACCTTC
TRBJ1-5 | - | - | TRBV19 | CASSIFASKYQPQHF | TGTGCCAGTAGTATTTTCGCCAGCAAGTATCAGCCCCAGCATTTT
TRBJ2-3 | TRBD1 | once | TRBV7-6 | CASSLRPGQGSDTQYF | TGTGCCAGCAGCTTAAGGCCGGGACAGGGGTCAGATACGCAGTATTTT
TRBJ2-2 | TRBD1 | - | TRBV5-1 | CASSLVGQDTGELFF | TGCGCCAGCAGCTTGGTGGGACAGGACACCGGGGAGCTGTTTTTT
TRBJ2-7 | - | - | TRBV6-5 | CASSRDKTYEQYF | TGTGCCAGCAGCCGGGACAAGACCTACGAGCAGTACTTC
TRBJ1-4 | - | few | TRBV30 | CAWSVRGGGNEKLFF | TGTGCCTGGAGTGTACGTGGCGGCGGGAATGAAAAACTGTTTTTT
TRBJ2-1 | - | - | TRBV14 | CASSQRIARGNEQFF | TGTGCCAGCAGCCAACGAATAGCTCGGGGCAATGAGCAGTTCTTC
TRBJ2-2 | - | - | TRBV6-4 | CASSAGANTGELFF | TGTGCCAGCAGTGCAGGGGCTAACACCGGGGAGCTGTTTTTT
TRBJ1-2 | TRBD1 | - | TRBV5-1 | CASSETGDGYTF | TGCGCCAGCTCGGAGACAGGGGATGGCTACACCTTC
TRBJ1-2 | - | once | TRBV28 | CASSLGAGSYGYTF | TGTGCCAGCAGTTTAGGGGCAGGCAGCTATGGCTACACCTTC
TRBJ2-7 | - | few | TRBV2 | CASCRDASYEQYF | TGTGCCAGCTGCCGGGACGCCTCCTACGAGCAGTACTTC
TRBJ2-1 | - | - | TRBV7-9 | CASSLVRPGIYNEQFF | TGTGCCAGCAGCTTAGTTCGGCCAGGGATCTACAATGAGCAGTTCTTC
TRBJ1-4 | - | once | TRBV5-1 | CASSLGAGANEKLFF | TGCGCCAGCAGCTTGGGGGCCGGCGCTAATGAAAAACTGTTTTTT
TRBJ2-1 | - | - | TRBV15 | CATSRDGLDEQFF | TGTGCCACCAGCAGAGATGGGCTGGATGAGCAGTTCTTC
TRBJ1-1 | - | once | TRBV6-1 | CASGLEVGTEAFF | TGTGCCAGCGGGTTGGAGGTCGGCACTGAAGCTTTCTTT
TRBJ1-5 | - | few | TRBV7-9 | CASSLDTGQPNQPQHF | TGTGCCAGCAGCTTGGATACGGGCCAACCTAATCAGCCCCAGCATTTT
TRBJ2-2 | - | - | TRBV2 | CASSPQGNTGELFF | TGTGCCAGCAGCCCCCAGGGGAACACCGGGGAGCTGTTTTTT
TRBJ1-1 | - | - | TRBV7-8 | CASSLFERTAAEAFF | TGTGCCAGCAGCTTGTTTGAAAGGACCGCGGCTGAAGCTTTCTTT
TRBJ1-5 | - | - | TRBV19 | CASRRTVSNQPQHF | TGTGCCAGTAGGAGGACAGTTAGCAATCAGCCCCAGCATTTT
TRBJ2-3 | TRBD2 | - | TRBV5-1 | CASSFSGVVDTQYF | TGCGCCAGCAGCTTCAGCGGGGTGGTAGATACGCAGTATTTT
TRBJ1-1 | - | - | TRBV18 | CASSPKANTEAFF | TGTGCCAGCTCGCCGAAAGCGAACACTGAAGCTTTCTTT
TRBJ1-3 | TRBD1 | few | TRBV14 | CASSPWDSSGNTIYF | TGTGCCAGCAGCCCATGGGACAGCTCTGGAAACACCATATATTTT
TRBJ2-3 | - | - | TRBV4-2 | CASSPISEGDTQYF | TGTGCCAGCAGCCCCATCTCCGAGGGAGATACGCAGTATTTT
TRBJ2-7 | - | - | TRBV6-5 | CASKAKTGPLYEQYF | TGTGCCAGCAAGGCTAAGACAGGCCCGCTCTACGAGCAGTACTTC
TRBJ1-2 | - | - | TRBV5-1 | CASSSTGDYGYTF | TGCGCCAGCAGCTCGACCGGAGATTATGGCTACACCTTC
TRBJ2-5 | - | once | TRBV7-2 | CASSAGPPETQYF | TGTGCCAGCAGCGCAGGACCTCCAGAGACCCAGTACTTC